Following are 29 T cell receptor beta chains from one sample sequenced in a study of cytomegalovirus exposure and HLA in healthy donors. PCR used 60 Vbeta primers and 13 Jbeta primers. TCRdb keeps only in-frame clones here, not all; method: immunoSEQ multiplex PCR. The sample lists roughly 120,000 clones; approximately 78% were seen once. Sequencing was done on a sample of PBMCs. All receptors derive from a man aged 35-49 years in good health and CMV-seronegative.

The chain has TRBV7-9 and TRBJ1-2; unclear D gene. Germline V gene data show CDR1 as SEHNR and CDR2 as FQNEAQ (reference sequence). Trimming left V 1 base short and J 3 bases short, with 9 bases between. The CDR3 sequence is 14 residues long. The CDR3 is CASSLGGADYGYTF. CDR3 nucleotide sequence: TGTGCCAGCAGCTTAGGGGGAGCCGACTATGGCTACACCTTC.

In its sample, this clone was seen once. The germline gene is not matched at one end of the junction; a read error may be the cause. The rearrangement joins TRBV11-2 to TRBJ2-4; the D gene is possibly TRBD1 (5 bases). This CDR3 region has 15 residues. Germline V gene lookup returns CDR1 SGHAT and CDR2 FQNNGV. The CDR3, as DNA: TGTGCCAGCAGCTTATTAGGGGTAGCCAAAAACAGTCAGTACTTC. Translating it yields CASSLLGVAKNSQYF.

The gene calls are TRBV5-1 and TRBJ2-7; 9 bases are a match to TRBD2. V lost 3 bases and J lost 4; bases outside the gene matches: 8. The CDR3 has 15 residues. Germline CDR1 reads SGHRS; CDR2 reads YFSETQ. The CDR3 region is CASSSSSGGPYEQYF. CDR3 DNA sequence: TGCGCCAGCAGCTCAAGTAGCGGGGGCCCTTACGAGCAGTACTTC.

This clone was seen a few times. The genes are TRBV18 and TRBJ1-5; D is unclear. V dropped 6 bases and J dropped 5 bases, with 14 bases sitting between them. The CDR3 totals 14 residues. Germline loops: CDR1 KGHSH, CDR2 LQKENI. The CDR3 DNA is TGTGCCAGCTCCCCAATTGGGGAGGATCAGCCCCAGCATTTT. This codes for CASSPIGEDQPQHF.

The chain links TRBV7-9 to TRBJ2-7; D remains ambiguous. With 3 bases removed from V and 3 bases from J, the gap between germline ends came to 12 bases. The CDR3 runs to 14 residues. The germline V gene has CDR1 SEHNR and CDR2 FQNEAQ (reference sequence). DNA for the CDR3: TGTGCCAGCAGCTTGGGCACGACGATCTACGAGCAGTACTTC. This sequence encodes CASSLGTTIYEQYF.

This clone was detected only a few times. J is TRBJ1-1 and V is TRBV25-1; 9 bases match TRBD1. The V and J ends lost 1 base and 7 bases, in that order; junction bases with no gene match: 4. CDR1 is MGHDK and CDR2 is SYGVNS in the germline V gene. This CDR3 is 14 amino acids long. CDR3 bases: TGTGCCAGCAGTGAATTGGTGACAGGGGGTGAAGCTTTCTTT. Translating gives CASSELVTGGEAFF.

The gene calls are TRBV5-1 and TRBJ1-1; 11 bases agree with TRBD1. The CDR3 contains 15 residues. Unmatched junction bases numbered 12, after V lost 9 bases and J lost 5 bases. Germline CDR1 and CDR2: SGHRS and YFSETQ. CDR3 nucleotide sequence: TGCGCCACCTCCGTATCCGGGACAGGGGGAACTGAAGCTTTCTTT. This translates into CATSVSGTGGTEAFF.

The J gene is TRBJ2-2, the V gene TRBV2; D is possibly TRBD2 (6 bases). The germline CDR1 and CDR2 sequences are SNHLY and FYNNEI. The CDR3 is 12 residues long. V dropped 6 bases and J dropped 4 bases, with 6 bases sitting between them. CDR3 sequence (DNA): TGTGCCAGCAGGGAGGGCACCGGGGAGCTGTTTTTT. Encoded protein: CASREGTGELFF. The full variable domain, completed using reference TRBV2 and TRBJ2-2, is EPEVTQTPSHQVTQMGQEVILRCVPISNHLYFYWYRQILGQKVEFLVSFYNNEISEKSEIFDDQFSVERPDGSNFTLKIRSTKLEDSAMYFCASREGTGELFFGEGSRLTVL.

The V and J genes are TRBV29-1 and TRBJ1-2; D is ambiguous. The CDR3 spans 12 residues. Trimming removed 1 base at V and 6 bases at J, with 9 bases between. Germline CDR1 and CDR2: SQVTM and ANQGSEA. The CDR3 is CSVEVVSDGYTF. In nucleotides, the CDR3 is TGCAGCGTTGAAGTAGTCAGCGATGGCTACACCTTC.

The CDR3 DNA reads as TGCAGCGTTTCTGGGGCGCATTTGGGTGAAGCTTTCTTT. It translates to CSVSGAHLGEAFF. This chain joins TRBV29-1 and TRBJ1-1; weak D call: TRBD1 (5 bases). The germline V gene encodes CDR1 SQVTM and CDR2 ANQGSEA. Trimming shortened V by 5 bases and J by 7 bases, and 17 bases separated the two germline ends. The CDR3 loop spans 13 amino acids. The full variable domain, rest sourced from reference TRBV29-1 and TRBJ1-1, is SAVISQKPSRDICQRGTSLTIQCQVDSQVTMMFWYRQQPGQSLTLIATANQGSEATYESGFVIDKFPISRPNLTFSTLTVSNMSPEDSSIYLCSVSGAHLGEAFFGQGTRLTVV.

J is TRBJ1-3 and V is TRBV6-7; 7 nucleotides line up with TRBD1. TRBV6-7 is flagged as an ORF with uncertain function. The length of the CDR3 is 15 residues. V lost 2 bases to trimming and J lost 0 bases; unmatched junction nucleotides: 1. DNA for the CDR3: TGTGCCAGCAGTTACGGGGACAGCTCTGGAAACACCATATATTTT. Amino acids: CASSYGDSSGNTIYF.

The chain recombines TRBV9 with TRBJ2-1; 10 nucleotides align to TRBD2. CDR3 length equals 15 residues. CDR1 is SGDLS and CDR2 is YYNGEE in the germline V gene. Trimming removed 0 bases from V and 9 bases from J; junction bases left unmatched: 6. DNA for the CDR3: TGTGCCAGCAGCGTAGGAAGCGGGGGGGCCGTTGAGCAGTTCTTC. Translated: CASSVGSGGAVEQFF. Together with reference TRBV9 and TRBJ2-1, the CDR3 gives the full variable domain: DSGVTQTPKHLITATGQRVTLRCSPRSGDLSVYWYQQSLDQGLQFLIQYYNGEERAKGNILERFSAQQFPDLHSELNLSSLELGDSALYFCASSVGSGGAVEQFFGPGTRLTVL.

As to this clone: The sample holds other DNA sequences that translate to the same CDR3. The gene calls are TRBV7-9 and TRBJ2-7, with D possibly being TRBD2 (5 bases). Germline CDR1 is SEHNR and CDR2 is FQNEAQ (reference sequence). The CDR3 loop spans 12 amino acids. V was cut by 5 bases and J by 3 bases, with 8 bases left in between. CDR3 region: CASSPGGYEQYF. The CDR3 DNA is TGTGCCAGCAGCCCCGGAGGCTACGAGCAGTACTTC.

This clone turned up a few times. The V and J genes are TRBV7-9 and TRBJ1-2, with TRBD1 identical over 7 bases. Germline loops: CDR1 SEHNR, CDR2 FQNEAQ (reference sequence). V was clipped by 5 bases and J by 3 bases; unmatched bases: 9. The CDR3 is 15 residues long. The CDR3 DNA sequence: TGTGCCAGCAGCACGAGAGGCGGGACAGACTATGGCTACACCTTC. It is translated as CASSTRGGTDYGYTF.

The chain links TRBV7-8 to TRBJ1-2; D is unclear. The CDR3 is made up of 15 amino acids. Per the germline V gene, CDR1 is SGHVS and CDR2 is FQNEAQ. V was pared by 2 bases and J by 3 bases, with 13 bases between. Here the CDR3 DNA reads TGTGCCAGCAGCTTATATCTTTTGAGGGACTATGGCTACACCTTC. Amino acids: CASSLYLLRDYGYTF.

V is TRBV19 and J is TRBJ1-1; 7 positions agree with TRBD1. The CDR3 extends over 17 amino acids. V dropped 2 bases and J dropped 5; count of bases not matched to a gene: 14. Germline V lookup: CDR1 LNHDA, CDR2 SQIVND (reference sequence). CDR3 coding DNA: TGTGCCAGTAGTATACCCTCTAGACAGGGTGGATTAACTGAAGCTTTCTTT. Its protein product is CASSIPSRQGGLTEAFF.

The rearrangement joins TRBV7-2 to TRBJ2-7; perhaps TRBD1 as D (6 bases). V gave up 6 bases and J gave up 2 bases, with 17 bases separating them. Germline V lookup: CDR1 SGHTA, CDR2 FQGNSA. This CDR3 has 15 residues. The CDR3 here is CASSPRGSLTYEQYF. CDR3 DNA sequence: TGTGCCAGCAGTCCAAGGGGGTCTTTGACCTACGAGCAGTACTTC.

The chain couples TRBV19 to TRBJ2-3; maybe TRBD1 (6 bases). Trimming removed 9 bases at V and 2 bases at J, with 18 bases between. In germline, CDR1 is LNHDA, CDR2 SQIVND (reference sequence). The CDR3 totals 15 residues. The CDR3 nucleotides read TGTGCCAGCCTTCCAGGGGCGGAGTCCACAGATACGCAGTATTTT. Translating it yields CASLPGAESTDTQYF.

The CDR3 sequence is CSVDGLADHSYNEQFF. CDR3 coding DNA: TGCAGCGTTGATGGACTAGCGGACCACTCCTACAATGAGCAGTTCTTC. The chain combines TRBV29-1 with TRBJ2-1; 10 bases are shared with TRBD2. CDR3 length equals 16 residues. The V and J ends lost 3 bases and 0 bases, in that order; junction bases with no gene match: 5. The germline CDR1 and CDR2 sequences are SQVTM and ANQGSEA.

This clone appeared once. The rearrangement uses TRBV5-1 and TRBJ2-1; 10 nucleotides align to TRBD2. The V segment lost 1 base and the J segment 6 bases; nucleotides outside the gene matches: 7. CDR3 size: 16 residues. The germline V gene encodes CDR1 SGHRS and CDR2 YFSETQ. CDR3 sequence reads: CASSLTVASGSNEQFF. The CDR3 DNA reads TGCGCCAGCAGCTTGACTGTGGCTAGCGGGAGCAATGAGCAGTTCTTC.

The chain uses TRBV27 and TRBJ2-7; 7 nucleotides line up with TRBD1. V shed 4 bases and J 5 bases; nucleotides not matched to a gene: 14. CDR3 length equals 16 residues. The germline V gene has CDR1 MNHEY and CDR2 SMNVEV (reference sequence). CDR3 protein: CASSSVKRQGIDEQYF. DNA for the CDR3: TGTGCCAGCAGTTCTGTAAAGAGACAGGGAATCGACGAGCAGTACTTC.

The rearrangement uses TRBV5-1 and TRBJ2-3, with TRBD2 matching over 8 bases. V was pared by 3 bases and J by 1 base, with 4 bases of the junction left unmatched. The CDR3 is made up of 15 amino acids. CDR1 and CDR2 from the germline V gene are SGHRS and YFSETQ. CDR3 sequence reads: CASSWGLVGTDTQYF. CDR3 DNA sequence: TGCGCCAGCAGCTGGGGACTAGTGGGCACAGATACGCAGTATTTT.

V and J are TRBV6-6 and TRBJ2-1; 14 nucleotides match TRBD2. V lost 6 bases, J lost 4 bases, and 2 bases stayed unmatched. In germline, CDR1 is MNHNY, CDR2 SVGAGI (reference sequence). The CDR3 length is 15 residues. Written as DNA, the CDR3 is TGTGCCAGCAGATGGACTAGCGGGGGGTACAATGAGCAGTTCTTC. It is translated as CASRWTSGGYNEQFF.

The chain has TRBV4-3 and TRBJ2-5; 8 nucleotides align to TRBD2. CDR1 LGHNA and CDR2 YSLEER come from the germline V gene. The CDR3 length is 13 residues. With 4 bases clipped from V and 14 bases from J, the junction kept 12 bases outside the gene matches. In nucleotides, the CDR3 is TGCGCCAGCAGCCCGCTCGCGAGCGGGAGATTATACTTC. Translated: CASSPLASGRLYF.

This clone came up a few times. The V gene is TRBV7-3, the J gene TRBJ2-5; TRBD2 aligns across 10 bases. Germline CDR1 SGHTA, CDR2 FQGTGA. The ends lost 5 bases at V and 5 bases at J; junction bases unmatched: 8. The CDR3 is 15 amino acids. CDR3 coding DNA: TGTGCCAGCAGCCCAGCGGGAGGGGCAGGGGAGACCCAGTACTTC. Protein: CASSPAGGAGETQYF.

This sequence joins TRBV7-9 and TRBJ2-2; no clear D. This CDR3 is 15 amino acids long. Trimming cost V 6 bases and J 0 bases, with 11 bases left between them. The germline V gene has CDR1 SEHNR and CDR2 FQNEAQ (reference sequence). CDR3 region: CASSHTVANTGELFF. CDR3 sequence (DNA): TGTGCCAGCAGTCATACGGTTGCGAACACCGGGGAGCTGTTTTTT. Filled out from reference TRBV7-9 and TRBJ2-2, the complete variable domain reads DTGVSQNPRHKITKRGQNVTFRCDPISEHNRLYWYRQTLGQGPEFLTYFQNEAQLEKSRLLSDRFSAERPKGSFSTLEIQRTEQGDSAMYLCASSHTVANTGELFFGEGSRLTVL.

The rearrangement links TRBV4-3 to TRBJ2-7; possibly TRBD2 for D (7 bases). Germline V lookup: CDR1 LGHNA, CDR2 YSLEER. CDR3 length equals 14 residues. Trimming took 1 base from V and 3 from J, leaving 10 bases between them. DNA for the CDR3: TGCGCCAGCAGCCAAGCGGGGGGCAACTACGAGCAGTACTTC. This sequence encodes CASSQAGGNYEQYF.

V and J are TRBV2 and TRBJ2-5; 8 positions match TRBD2. Germline CDR1 and CDR2: SNHLY and FYNNEI. There are 13 residues in the CDR3. The V segment lost 8 bases and the J segment 4 bases; nucleotides outside the gene matches: 6. CDR3 protein: CASGTRGRETQYF. CDR3 nucleotide sequence: TGTGCCAGCGGGACTAGGGGCCGAGAGACCCAGTACTTC.

The chain recombines TRBV4-1 with TRBJ1-2; TRBD1 might be the D (5 bases). With 1 base removed from V and 3 bases from J, the gap between germline ends came to 12 bases. The CDR3 consists of 15 residues. Germline CDR1 is MGHRA and CDR2 is YSYEKL. CDR3 region: CASSQAPSGDYGYTF. The CDR3 bases are TGCGCCAGCAGCCAAGCCCCTTCGGGGGACTATGGCTACACCTTC.